These T cell receptor beta chains were read from a single sample in a study of T cells in Graves' hyperthyroidism and ophthalmopathy. TCRdb reanalysed the multiplex PCR reads using MiXCR and keeps one entry per CDR3 protein. This table holds under 450,000 distinct CDR3 sequences, 15% to 18% found once. The sequenced material came from blood. The source is a woman younger than 35 with Graves' hyperthyroidism. Both conserved end residues are part of each CDR3. The D gene is left open where the match is weak. The size of a clone is reported for some rows only, either as once, few or many, or as a class for expanded clones.

v_gene	abundance	j_gene	d_gene	CDR3nt	CDR3aa
TRBV12-3/TRBV12-4	many	TRBJ2-5	-	TGTGCCAGCGCCGACAGGATCCAAGAGACCCAGTACTTC	CASADRIQETQYF
TRBV6-2/TRBV6-3	many	TRBJ2-1	-	TGTGCCAGCAGTTACTATCGTCCCGGGCAGGGGAGCAATGAGCAGTTCTTC	CASSYYRPGQGSNEQFF
TRBV7-9	few	TRBJ2-3	-	TGTGCCAGCAGTCGTACAAGGTCAGATACGCAGTATTTT	CASSRTRSDTQYF
TRBV20-1	many	TRBJ2-5	-	TGCAGTGCTAGAGATCTCGACAGCCGTTGGGAGACCCAGTACTTC	CSARDLDSRWETQYF
TRBV3-1	many	TRBJ2-1	TRBD1	TGTGCCAGCAGCCAAGTATTATCCACTATATACAGGGGCGCTGAGCAGTTCTTC	CASSQVLSTIYRGAEQFF
TRBV6-1	many	TRBJ1-3	TRBD1	TGTGCCAGCGACAGGGAAGCTGGAAACACCATATATTTT	CASDREAGNTIYF
TRBV2	-	TRBJ2-1	-	TGTGCCAGCACGCGGAACTCCTACAATGAGCAGTTCTTC	CASTRNSYNEQFF
TRBV15	many	TRBJ2-6	TRBD1	TGTGCCACCAGCAGATTATACAGGGGGACTGGGGCCAACGTCCTGACTTTC	CATSRLYRGTGANVLTF
TRBV12-3/TRBV12-4	-	TRBJ2-1	-	TGTGCCAGCAGCCTCGGGGCAGTTCAGTTCTTC	CASSLGAVQFF
TRBV6-2/TRBV6-3	many	TRBJ2-1	-	TGTGCCAGCAGTTACCTCCCTTACAATGAGCAGTTCTTC	CASSYLPYNEQFF
TRBV2	many	TRBJ2-2	-	TGTGCTTCGCGGGGGCGTAGCACCGGGGAGCTGTTTTTT	CASRGRSTGELFF
TRBV6-1	few	TRBJ2-2	-	TGTGCCAGCATGATATCCGGGGAGCTGTTTTTT	CASMISGELFF
TRBV4-2	-	TRBJ2-1	TRBD2	TGTGCCAGCAGCCAAGATGATAGCGGGGGGTACACTGAGCAGTTCTTC	CASSQDDSGGYTEQFF
TRBV6-1	-	TRBJ2-3	TRBD2	TGTGCCAGCAGTGGACAACCCCGACGAGACCTAGCGGGAGGGCGCACAGATACGCAGTATTTT	CASSGQPRRDLAGGRTDTQYF
TRBV11-2	many	TRBJ2-1	-	TGTGCCAGCAGCTCGGGCTCCTACAATGAGCAGTTCTTC	CASSSGSYNEQFF
TRBV27	many	TRBJ2-3	TRBD1	TGTGCCACCTTGACCAGGGGGCATTTCACAGATACGCAGTATTTT	CATLTRGHFTDTQYF
TRBV4-2	few	TRBJ2-3	-	TGTGCCAGCAGCCAAGATTTTAACCCTGCAGGGGCCACAGATACGCAGTATTTT	CASSQDFNPAGATDTQYF
TRBV18	-	TRBJ2-3	TRBD2	TGTGCCAGCTCACCTGCCGGGACTAGCGGGGGTGATACGCAGTATTTT	CASSPAGTSGGDTQYF
TRBV7-9	many	TRBJ2-3	-	TGTGCCAGCAGCGCCCTGGTGGGGCTGGGCACAGATACGCAGTATTTT	CASSALVGLGTDTQYF
TRBV7-9	many	TRBJ2-4	-	TGTGCCAGCAGCTTAGGCGCGAGAGATACCAAAAACATTCAGTACTTC	CASSLGARDTKNIQYF
TRBV6-1	many	TRBJ2-1	-	TGTGCCAGCAGTAGCGAACCGACAGCATACAATGAGCAGTTCTTC	CASSSEPTAYNEQFF
TRBV28	many	TRBJ2-5	-	TGTGCCAGCAGTTTAATTCCCGGACAGAACCTCCAAGAGACCCAGTACTTC	CASSLIPGQNLQETQYF
TRBV27	few	TRBJ1-1	-	TGTGCCAGCAGTTTAAGCTGGGTGAACACTGAAGCTTTCTTT	CASSLSWVNTEAFF
TRBV27	-	TRBJ2-1	TRBD2	TGTGCCAGCAGTTCAAGACTAGCGGGGGACCATCACAATGAGCAGTTCTTC	CASSSRLAGDHHNEQFF
TRBV2	many	TRBJ2-7	TRBD1	TGTGCCAGCAGTGAAGGGACAGGCCGAGCCTACGAGCAGTACTTC	CASSEGTGRAYEQYF
TRBV6-1	-	TRBJ2-5	-	TGTGCCAGCAGCCCCGGTTACTCCTCCCCCGAGACCCAGTACTTC	CASSPGYSSPETQYF
TRBV11-2	many	TRBJ2-7	-	TGTGCCAGCAGCTTAGATCTGGCAGGGGAGAGGGAGCAGTACTTC	CASSLDLAGEREQYF
TRBV7-3	-	TRBJ2-6	TRBD2	TGTGCCCGCGGACTAGCGGGAGGGGAGGGGGCCAACGTCCTGACTTTC	CARGLAGGEGANVLTF
TRBV12-3/TRBV12-4	many	TRBJ1-2	TRBD1	TGTGCCAGCAGAGGGACAGGGGACGTCGGAAGCTACACCTTC	CASRGTGDVGSYTF